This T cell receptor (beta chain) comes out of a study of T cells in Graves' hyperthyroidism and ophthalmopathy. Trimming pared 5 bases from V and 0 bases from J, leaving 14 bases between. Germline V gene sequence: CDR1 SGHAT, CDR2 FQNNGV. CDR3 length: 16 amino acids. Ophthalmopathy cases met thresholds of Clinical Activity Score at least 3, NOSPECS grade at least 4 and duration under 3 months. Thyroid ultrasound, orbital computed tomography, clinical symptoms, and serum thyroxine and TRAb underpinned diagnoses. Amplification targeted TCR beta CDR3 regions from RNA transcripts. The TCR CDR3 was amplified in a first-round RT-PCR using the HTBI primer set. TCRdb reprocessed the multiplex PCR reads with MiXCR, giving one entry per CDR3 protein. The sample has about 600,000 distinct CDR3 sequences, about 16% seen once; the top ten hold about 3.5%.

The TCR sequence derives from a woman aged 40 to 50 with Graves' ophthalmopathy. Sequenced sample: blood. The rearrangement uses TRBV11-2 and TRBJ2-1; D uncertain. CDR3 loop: CASSLGLLSSYNEQFF. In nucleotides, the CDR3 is TGTGCCAGCAGCCTAGGGCTCTTGAGCTCCTACAATGAGCAGTTCTTC.